This T cell receptor (beta chain) was recorded in a study of ipilimumab plus nivolumab after autologous stem cell transplantation (dated by TCRdb to the early 2020s). As for the study more broadly: The median number of doses that trial patients received was a few for ipilimumab and 7 to 9 for nivolumab. Patients in the myeloma cohort were either high-risk and transplant-naive or had relapsed within 3 years of a first autologous transplant. Patients undergoing autologous transplant for high-risk diffuse large B cell lymphoma, mature T cell lymphoma, or multiple myeloma were enrolled in the trial. Some 35 patients made up the trial's intent-to-treat population. Findings and caveats that apply to the study as a whole: Combined checkpoint inhibition as post-transplant consolidation was concluded by the authors to appear tolerable. The authors stated that profiles of the T cell receptor repertoire, regulatory T cell phenotype and gut microbiota provided a biologic rationale for studying this approach further.

A word on this clone: Its antigen remains undetermined. One base away there is no much larger clone; base qualities are not given.

The library was produced with the immunoSEQ multiplex PCR assay. The table was pulled from immuneACCESS by TCRdb, which kept in-frame rearrangements only. Such tables lose some clones; where checked, under half of the loss comes from unresolved V genes, and the rest has no known cause. The sample yields about 40,000 clones; over 90% were counted once. The ten largest clones capture over 0.85% of the sample. Checkpoint therapy began 14 to 28 days after autologous transplant, with ipilimumab given at 1 mg/kg intravenously on day 1 of selected weeks. Nivolumab was administered at 3 mg/kg intravenously on day 1 of weeks 1, 4, 7, 10, and every two weeks through week 26. This Phase Ib clinical trial tested ipilimumab plus nivolumab, a combined checkpoint inhibition, as consolidation after autologous stem cell transplantation. The source is a male donor with multiple myeloma. The sequenced sample was PBMCs, obtained in a trial of ipilimumab plus nivolumab as post-transplant consolidation.

The DNA reads TGTGCCAGCAGCTTAGGAGGGACTGTGTACTTC. Translated, it gives CASSLGGTVYF. This chain is built from TRBV11-2 and TRBJ2-7, with TRBD2 perhaps the D gene, on 6 matching bases. According to the germline V gene, CDR1 reads SGHAT and CDR2 reads FQNNGV. Its CDR3 holds 11 amino acids, cysteine through phenylalanine. Just the 33-base CDR3 DNA is kept, in frame starting at base 1. Deletion took 1 base off V and 12 bases off J, with a span of 10 bases between the germline ends. The entire variable domain, with the stretches around the CDR3 drawn from the reference TRBV11-2 and TRBJ2-7 proteins, is EAGVAQSPRYKIIEKRQSVAFWCNPISGHATLYWYQQILGQGPKLLIQFQNNGVVDDSQLPKDRFSAERLKGVDSTLKIQPAKLEDSAVYLCASSLGGTVYFGPGTRLTVT.